This T cell receptor (beta chain) was sequenced during a study of cytomegalovirus exposure and HLA in healthy donors (dated by TCRdb to the late 2010s). Background for the entire study: In an earlier analysis of 587 of the donors, 276 Gb of sequence data and 90 million to 120 million unique TCR beta sequences from about 180 million T cells were reported. Among roughly 400 genotyped donors of the cohort, an average of approximately 200,000 unique TCR beta nucleotide sequences was sequenced per donor, of which about 19% were non-productive. To predict cytomegalovirus infection status, the study combined high-throughput TCR immunosequencing, statistical association of individual TCRs with disease status, and machine learning. The study aimed to test whether cataloging public T cell receptors could reveal signatures of past pathogen exposure. In the later analysis, no new phenotypic data were used to find candidate immune exposures; instead, reliance was placed on TCR beta sequences and their occurrence across donors. Around 320 gigabases of sequencing data and approximately 80 million unique TCR sequences were included in an early release covering roughly 600 HLA-typed donors. In a later genetic analysis, genome-wide SNP genotypes for about 65% of the roughly 700 donors were used, and that subset was treated as a discovery cohort. All discovery cohort repertoires had been generated using a single sequencing platform. Four to six DR-DQ haplotypes were handled as single units for association and clustering, since linkage in the cohort was strong. To decide whether each TCR beta V gene segment behaved as functional or pseudogenic, an earlier analysis of some 580 of the donors relied on high-throughput TCR beta sequencing. Using immunosequencing, the study profiled T cell repertoires from 550 to 750 subjects and related those repertoires to cytomegalovirus serostatus. Of the approximately 370 genotyped donors, approximately 80% were placed in the genetic ancestry cluster associated with self-reported Caucasian donors. In addition to the first cohort of around 670 subjects, a separate validation cohort of 130 or so different subjects was used. Class I and class II HLA loci were covered by the typing at four-digit resolution. In a later analysis, previously published TCR beta repertoires from 550 to 750 donors were re-analyzed and high-resolution HLA genotyping was added so that TCR occurrence patterns could be studied. The number of typed donors differed by locus: about 620-630 for A, B, C, DRB1 and DQB1; 522 for DQA1; around 580 for DPA1; and 400 to 480 for DPB1. Donor age, sex, ethnicity and CMV serostatus were compiled together with the repertoire data. Beyond this particular receptor, the publication reports: The classifier was reported to diagnose cytomegalovirus status with high specificity and sensitivity in both the original and validation cohorts. A cluster of highly shared sequence variants was judged likely to be a technical artifact of the sequencing pipeline. A later genetic analysis reported fewer N-insertions in productive TCRs among donors in an Asian-associated ancestry cluster than the approximately 700-donor mean. Three of the identified cytomegalovirus-associated TCR beta chains were confirmed in vitro to be specific for cytomegalovirus antigens. According to a later analysis, TCR association rates differed among HLA loci, with DRB1 alleles showing the most associated TCRs and HLA-C alleles showing the fewest. Correlated functional status among segregating V segments might be attributable to linkage disequilibrium, but an unknown experimental factor could not be ruled out. When HLA alleles, especially DR and DQ, strongly co-occurred, TCR associations were difficult to assign to individual alleles. A further reported finding was that TCR beta sequences accurately predicted the HLA-A and HLA-B alleles for most subjects in the first cohort. In a later analysis, most CMV-associated TCR beta chains were found to appear HLA-restricted, with HLA associations seemingly driven largely by CMV exposure. The earlier analysis of 587 of the donors excluded some 15 rarely observed V segments, including chromosome 9 orphons, because counts were too low. The authors suggested that the approach could potentially be extended to other disease states and immunological phenotypes. HLA typing was unavailable for some donors at each locus, so association tests used only the typed subset. For the cohort, immune exposure information was limited to CMV serostatus. The cohort was sequenced for TCR beta chains only, and without alpha or paired-chain data the features that could be detected were limited. Because the 87-base-pair reads could not distinguish some IMGT-functional V segments, including TRBV6-2 and TRBV6-3, those segments were excluded. Across donors, most TCR sequences were observed very rarely, whereas some public TCRs were present in many individuals. V-gene and J-gene trimming of TCR beta chains was associated with a missense DCLRE1C variant in a later genetic analysis, and the association was replicated in an independent cohort. An earlier analysis of 450 to 750 of the donors showed that most TCR beta V segments appeared in productive rearrangements either about 87% or about 30% of the time, which broadly matched IMGT annotations. The study listed around 160 TCR beta chains as associated with cytomegalovirus. Sequencing depth was assumed to be roughly uniform across donors in the presence/absence analyses, though that assumption may not hold. A later analysis found that HLA-associated TCR beta chains were more clonally expanded and had lower generation probabilities than equally common non-associated chains. A later analysis associated 16,951 TCR beta sequences with specific HLA alleles at a false discovery rate of 0.05. In a later analysis, several top co-occurrence clusters were reported to appear linked to parvovirus B19, influenza, CMV and Epstein-Barr virus.

The library was obtained by the immunoSEQ multiplex PCR assay. The multiplex PCR relied on a mix of 60 forward primers for TCR Vbeta segments and 13 reverse primers for TCR Jbeta segments. The CDR3 region of rearranged TCR beta genes was amplified from genomic DNA with a multiplex PCR assay. The amplified TCR beta libraries were sequenced on the Illumina HiSeq System as 87-base-pair reads. On the study's bioinformatics: A later analysis tallied roughly 78 million unique TCR beta chains across the 600 to 700 repertoires, and roughly 11 million of those chains were shared by two or more donors. Raw reads were error-corrected and collapsed into unique sequences with a nearest-neighbor algorithm that merged closely related sequences to remove PCR and sequencing errors. CDR3 sequences were aligned to IMGT reference sequences to assign V, D and J gene segments. For a sequence to be retained, at least a six-nucleotide match to both a V gene segment and a J gene segment was required. Rearrangements were classified as productive when the CDR3 lacked stop codons and remained in frame with V and J, and all other rearrangements were classified as non-productive. Following IMGT convention, CDR3 was defined as the stretch from the second conserved V-encoded cysteine up to the conserved J-encoded phenylalanine. In an earlier analysis of more than 550 of the donors, sequences lacking an unambiguous match to a single V gene segment were excluded. In an earlier analysis of 450 to 700 of the donors, V segments were called functional above 56.7% productive rearrangements and were called segregating when the between-donor standard deviation exceeded 5%. To diagnose cytomegalovirus status from the catalog of TCR beta chain sequences, a statistical classification framework was built. In a later analysis, TCR nucleotide sequences were compared against IMGT/GENE-DB human TR gene sequences so that V and J genes could be assigned. The TCRdist pipeline was used in a later analysis to assign CDR3 sequences and most-parsimonious VDJ recombination scenarios. In a later analysis, each TCR beta chain was defined by its CDR3 amino acid sequence together with its V-gene family, and reads lacking a unique V-gene family were excluded. In a later analysis, 550 to 650 highly shared, low-generation-probability nucleotide sequences were removed to address suspected cross-contamination and a sequencing artifact. For each public chain, a later analysis derived a clonal expansion index from normalized ranks of inferred template counts within each repertoire. Generation probabilities in a later analysis came from a VDJ recombination model fitted to out-of-frame rearrangements, and those results were checked against IGoR. Hypergeometric tests were used in a later analysis to score TCR-TCR, TCR-HLA and TCR-CMV co-occurrence, with a repertoire-size bias correction applied to the TCR pairs. False discovery rates were estimated in a later analysis by permuting HLA or CMV assignments 20 times. In a later analysis, co-occurring TCRs were grouped using DBSCAN, with TCRdist sequence similarity added in when clustering inside HLA-allele-positive subsets. Repertoires with fewer than 30,000 or more than 120,000 public chains were left out of co-occurrence clustering, as were about 5 repertoires with anomalous nucleotide sharing. TCRdb stores this immuneACCESS table with in-frame sequences only. Part of the clones is absent; in the studies checked, under half of the shortfall reflects unresolved V genes, and no reason is known for the rest. Clone size and V and J calls were adopted from that table, with D and trimming inferred from the DNA. Across this sample there are 110,000 or so clones, with 82% seen only once. The ten biggest clones cover approximately 2.7% of the sample.

To note about this clone: The clone's antigen remains unknown. The input lacks base qualities; no much larger clone sits a single base away.

V lost 5 bases and J lost 7 bases; the stretch between them is 17 bases long. CDR1 and CDR2 are drawn from the germline V gene: MGHRA, YSYEKL. The CDR3 contains 15 residues, cysteine and phenylalanine counted. Only the CDR3 part of the read is kept: 45 bases, read in frame from the first base. The cohort was made up of around 720 healthy bone marrow donors. Cohort members were all nominally healthy when sampled, although unrecorded immune exposures were likely present. The donor tested CMV seronegative, placing the donor among the approximately 360 seronegative members of the cohort. A peripheral blood sample was collected from each donor, and TCR beta sequencing was performed on peripheral blood mononuclear cells. Genomic DNA was extracted from the blood cell samples with the Qiagen DNeasy Blood Extraction Kit.

The sequenced material came from PBMCs. The source is a woman aged 18-30 years in good health and CMV-seronegative. This chain joins TRBV4-1 to TRBJ1-4; a tentative D match to TRBD1 spans 5 bases. This receptor has the CDR3 CASSEAGDFGEKLFF. DNA sequence: TGCGCCAGCAGCGAGGCGGGGGACTTCGGTGAAAAACTGTTTTTT.